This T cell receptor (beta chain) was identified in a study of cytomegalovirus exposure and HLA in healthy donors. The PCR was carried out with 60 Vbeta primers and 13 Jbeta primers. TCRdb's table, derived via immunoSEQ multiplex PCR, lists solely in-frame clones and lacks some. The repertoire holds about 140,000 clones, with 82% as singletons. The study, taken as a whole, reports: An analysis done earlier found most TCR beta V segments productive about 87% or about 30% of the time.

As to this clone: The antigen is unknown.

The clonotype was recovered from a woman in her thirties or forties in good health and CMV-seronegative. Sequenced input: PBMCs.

CDR3 sequence reads: CASSLEGGGSEQYF. CDR3 nucleotide sequence: TGTGCCAGCAGCTTAGAAGGGGGGGGCTCCGAGCAGTACTTC. The chain carries TRBV7-6 and TRBJ2-7; maybe TRBD2 (7 bases). Trimming took off 1 base at V and 6 bases at J, with 13 bases between the two ends. Germline CDR1 reads SGHVS; CDR2 reads FNYEAQ. The CDR3 spans 14 residues.